This T cell receptor beta chain stems from a study of patients and donors after allogeneic stem cell transplantation. Via MiXCR, TCRdb re-called the RT-PCR reads, giving one row per CDR3 protein. The repertoire consists of around 170,000 distinct CDR3 sequences, with 20% to 25% occurring once and the leading ten covering 25% to 30%. This clonotype came up many times. From germline, CDR1 is PRHDT and CDR2 FYEKMQ (reference sequence). The CDR3 totals 14 residues. The V end lost 3 bases, the J end lost 0 bases, and 8 bases lay between the germline ends. This receptor was taken from a human donor who was either an allogeneic HSCT recipient or a stem cell or donor lymphocyte infusion donor (not recorded which). It is not recorded whose cells these are; they may come from a transplant donor. The source material was blood, either unsorted or a sorted T cell fraction (not recorded which). The gene calls are TRBV13 and TRBJ1-1, with unresolved D. The CDR3 protein is CASSFLQVNTEAFF. The CDR3 DNA reads as TGTGCCAGCAGCTTTTTACAAGTGAACACTGAAGCTTTCTTT.